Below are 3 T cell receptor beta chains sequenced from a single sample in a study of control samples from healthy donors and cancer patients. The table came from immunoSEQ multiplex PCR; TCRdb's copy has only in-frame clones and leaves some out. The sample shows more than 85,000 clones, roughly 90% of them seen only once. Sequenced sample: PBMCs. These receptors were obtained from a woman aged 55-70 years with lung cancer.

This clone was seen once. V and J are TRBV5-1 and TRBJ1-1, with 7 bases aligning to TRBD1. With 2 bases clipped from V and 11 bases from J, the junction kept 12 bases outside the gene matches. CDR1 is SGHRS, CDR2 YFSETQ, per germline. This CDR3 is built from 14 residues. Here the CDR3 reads CASSLSPPRGAAFF. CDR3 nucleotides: TGCGCCAGCAGCTTATCTCCCCCCAGGGGGGCTGCTTTCTTT. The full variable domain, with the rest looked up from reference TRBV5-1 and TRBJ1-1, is KAGVTQTPRYLIKTRGQQVTLSCSPISGHRSVSWYQQTPGQGLQFLFEYFSETQRNKGNFPGRFSGRQFSNSRSEMNVSTLELGDSALYLCASSLSPPRGAAFFGQGTRLTVV.

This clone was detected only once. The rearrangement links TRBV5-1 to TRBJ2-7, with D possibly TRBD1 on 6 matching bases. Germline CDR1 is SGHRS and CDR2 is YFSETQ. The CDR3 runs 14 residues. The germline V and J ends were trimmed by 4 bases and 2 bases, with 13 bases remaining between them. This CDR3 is CASSREGQTYEQYF. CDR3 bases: TGCGCCAGCAGCAGAGAAGGACAGACCTACGAGCAGTACTTC.

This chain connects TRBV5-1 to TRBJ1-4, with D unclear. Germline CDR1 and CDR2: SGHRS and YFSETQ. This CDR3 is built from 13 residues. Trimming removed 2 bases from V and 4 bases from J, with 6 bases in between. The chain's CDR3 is CASSLQYNEKLFF. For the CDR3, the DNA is TGCGCCAGCAGCTTACAATATAATGAAAAACTGTTTTTT.